The 10 T cell receptor beta chains given below trace back to one sample, sequenced in a study of low-dose radiotherapy and immunotherapy resistance in tumors. The sample's time point: before trial treatment. Both TCRalpha and TCRbeta chains were reverse transcribed with V-gene-specific primers. With a V-primer adapter and a constant-region primer, TCRs were amplified for roughly 20 PCR cycles. TCRdb reanalysed the reads using MiXCR and keeps one entry per CDR3 protein. The sample records approximately 89,000 distinct CDR3 sequences, approximately 17% being singletons. The sequenced sample was PBMCs, obtained before treatment. The receptors were gathered from a male donor with prostate cancer.

This clonotype was recorded many times. V usage is TRBV20-1 and J usage is TRBJ2-7; D is possibly TRBD1 or TRBD2 (6 bases each). V lost 1 base and J 0 bases, leaving 16 bases between the germline ends. Germline assignment: CDR1 DFQATT and CDR2 SNEGSKA (reference sequence). The CDR3 extends over 16 amino acids. The CDR3 spells CSARVSGATSSYEQYF. In nucleotides, the CDR3 is TGCAGTGCTAGAGTGTCGGGGGCAACCAGCTCCTACGAGCAGTACTTC.

This clonotype was counted at least ten times. This chain connects TRBV30 to TRBJ1-3; D is uncertain. Trimming took off 0 bases at V and 0 bases at J, with 12 bases between the two ends. CDR3 length equals 16 residues. Germline assignment: CDR1 GTSNPN and CDR2 SVGIG (reference sequence). This chain's CDR3 is CAWSVLVHSSGNTIYF. The CDR3 DNA reads TGTGCCTGGAGTGTACTTGTGCACAGCTCTGGAAACACCATATATTTT.

Ten or more counts support this clonotype. V gene TRBV25-1 combines with J gene TRBJ2-1, with TRBD2 as a possible D gene (5 bases). The CDR3 has 15 residues. Germline assignment: CDR1 MGHDK and CDR2 SYGVNS. V lost 8 bases to trimming and J lost 2 bases, with 16 bases between them. The CDR3 region has the DNA TGTGCCAGCTCGGCAGGACTCGGAACCTACAATGAGCAGTTCTTC. It translates to CASSAGLGTYNEQFF.

This clonotype was detected ten times or more. The chain is built from TRBV30 and TRBJ1-2; D ambiguous. The CDR3 covers 13 residues. Trimming cost V 4 bases and J 4 bases, with 13 bases left between them. The germline gives CDR1 GTSNPN, CDR2 SVGIG (reference sequence). The CDR3 coding sequence is TGTGCCTGGAACCGCGACCGACCCTATGGCTACACCTTC. As protein: CAWNRDRPYGYTF.

The rearrangement links TRBV20-1 to TRBJ2-5; D is uncertain. This CDR3 is 14 amino acids long. CDR1 is DFQATT and CDR2 is SNEGSKA in the germline V gene (reference sequence). Trimming took off 0 bases at V and 0 bases at J, with 8 bases between the two ends. The CDR3 spells CSARDTVYQETQYF. In DNA form, the CDR3 reads TGCAGTGCTAGAGACACAGTCTACCAAGAGACCCAGTACTTC.

This clonotype was seen repeatedly, ten times or more. The chain recombines TRBV19 with TRBJ2-2; D is ambiguous. Germline-derived CDR1 and CDR2 are LNHDA and SQIVND (reference sequence). V dropped 3 bases and J dropped 8 bases, with 7 bases sitting between them. The length of the CDR3 is 12 residues. CDR3 in DNA: TGTGCCAGTAGTATGTTTGGAGGGGAGCTGTTTTTT. It specifies CASSMFGGELFF.

This clonotype has ten or more counts. The V gene is TRBV30, the J gene TRBJ2-5; D remains ambiguous. Looked up from germline, CDR1 is GTSNPN and CDR2 is SVGIG (reference sequence). The CDR3 totals 12 residues. Trimming removed 3 bases from V and 5 bases from J, with 10 bases in between. This chain's CDR3 is CAWRGSQETQYF. The CDR3 DNA reads TGTGCCTGGAGGGGTTCCCAGGAGACCCAGTACTTC.

This clonotype occurred many times. The rearrangement uses TRBV15 and TRBJ2-3; D gene ambiguous. In germline, CDR1 is LNHNV, CDR2 YYDKDF (reference sequence). Between the trimmed V and J ends, which lost 0 bases and 4 bases, there was a span of 5 bases. This CDR3 region has 13 residues. CDR3 coding DNA: TGTGCCACCAGCAGAGATAGGGCAGATACGCAGTATTTT. This translates into CATSRDRADTQYF.

The V call is TRBV6-8, the J call TRBJ1-6, with D perhaps TRBD1 (6 bases). Germline loops: CDR1 MNHGY, CDR2 SAAAGT. The CDR3 spans 16 residues. With 5 bases removed from V and 2 bases from J, the gap between germline ends came to 13 bases. CDR3 sequence reads: CASSVEGDTYNSPLHF. CDR3 DNA sequence: TGTGCCAGCAGTGTTGAGGGGGACACCTATAATTCACCCCTCCACTTT.

The chain carries TRBV27 and TRBJ2-5; D might be TRBD1 (5 bases). The CDR3 sequence is 14 residues long. The germline V gene has CDR1 MNHEY and CDR2 SMNVEV (reference sequence). Trimming took off 6 bases at V and 7 bases at J, with 18 bases between the two ends. The CDR3 sequence is CASSLRADTGTQYF. Here the CDR3 DNA reads TGTGCCAGCAGCTTACGGGCGGACACGGGGACCCAGTACTTC.